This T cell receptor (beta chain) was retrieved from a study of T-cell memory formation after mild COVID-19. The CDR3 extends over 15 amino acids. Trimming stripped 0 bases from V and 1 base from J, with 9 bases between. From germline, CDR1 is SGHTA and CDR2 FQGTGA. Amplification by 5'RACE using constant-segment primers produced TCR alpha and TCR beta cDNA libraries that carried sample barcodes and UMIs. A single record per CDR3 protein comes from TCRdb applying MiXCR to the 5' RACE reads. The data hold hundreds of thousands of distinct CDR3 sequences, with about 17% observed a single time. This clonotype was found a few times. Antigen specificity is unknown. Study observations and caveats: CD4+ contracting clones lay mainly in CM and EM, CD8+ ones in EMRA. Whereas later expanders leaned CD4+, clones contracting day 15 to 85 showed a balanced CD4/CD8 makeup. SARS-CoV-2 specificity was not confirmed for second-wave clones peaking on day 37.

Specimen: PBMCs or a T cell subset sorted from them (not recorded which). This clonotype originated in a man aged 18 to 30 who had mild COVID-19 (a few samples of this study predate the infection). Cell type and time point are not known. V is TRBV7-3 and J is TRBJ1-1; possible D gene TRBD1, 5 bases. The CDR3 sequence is CASSLTGETNTEAFF. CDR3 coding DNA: TGTGCCAGCAGCTTAACAGGGGAGACGAACACTGAAGCTTTCTTT.